This record concerns one TCR beta chain sequence. Its antigen is as yet unknown. This record belongs to a study of T cell responses to AZD1222 COVID-19 vaccine. Notes on the study in general: Donors in the cohort were predominantly white British and more often female, and clonal diversity was possibly underestimated. Reports indicate that nearly half of spike-specific TCRs are directed at unmutated variant regions.

Sequencing used immunoSEQ multiplex PCR; TCRdb keeps in-frame clones, though not all of them. The sample has 40,000 to 50,000 clones, over 80% seen once; the top ten hold approximately 20%. Samples with a second dose at about 4 or about 12 weeks were pooled together. The specimen was peripheral blood, collected 28 days after the second AZD1222 dose. The receptor's source is an adult who received the AZD1222 COVID-19 vaccine.

CDR3 protein: CASSKPGGSEAFF. Here the CDR3 DNA reads TGTGCCAGCAGTAAACCCGGGGGGTCTGAAGCTTTCTTT. The rearrangement joins TRBV6-5 to TRBJ1-1; possible D gene TRBD1, 5 bases. Germline V gene data show CDR1 as MNHEY and CDR2 as SVGAGI. V lost 5 bases and J 6 bases, leaving 13 bases between the germline ends. The CDR3 loop spans 13 amino acids.